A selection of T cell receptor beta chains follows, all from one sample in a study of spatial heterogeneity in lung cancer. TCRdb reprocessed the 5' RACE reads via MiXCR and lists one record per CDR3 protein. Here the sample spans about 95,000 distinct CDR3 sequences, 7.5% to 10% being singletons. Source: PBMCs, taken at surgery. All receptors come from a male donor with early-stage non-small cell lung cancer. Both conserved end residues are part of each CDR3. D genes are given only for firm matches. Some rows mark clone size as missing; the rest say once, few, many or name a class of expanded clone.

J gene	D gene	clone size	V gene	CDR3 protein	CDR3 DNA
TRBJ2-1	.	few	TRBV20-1	CSARGTVANEQFF	TGCAGTGCTAGAGGGACAGTAGCTAATGAGCAGTTCTTC
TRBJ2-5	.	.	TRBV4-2	CASSQAPLSGGPGTQYF	TGTGCCAGCAGCCAAGCCCCTCTTAGCGGTGGGCCGGGAACCCAGTACTTC
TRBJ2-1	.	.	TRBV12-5	CASGLVLSEGRNEQFF	TGTGCTAGTGGTTTGGTCCTGAGCGAGGGGCGGAATGAGCAGTTCTTC
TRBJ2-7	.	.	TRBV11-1	CASSLSGAAYEQYF	TGTGCCAGCAGCTTATCGGGGGCCGCCTACGAGCAGTACTTC
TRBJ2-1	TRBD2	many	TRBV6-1	CASRVLSGRARGVRDNEQFF	TGTGCCAGCAGGGTCCTTAGCGGGAGGGCCAGAGGGGTCAGGGACAATGAGCAGTTCTTC
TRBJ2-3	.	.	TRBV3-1	CVSSPRTTDTQYF	TGTGTCAGCAGCCCCAGAACCACAGATACGCAGTATTTT
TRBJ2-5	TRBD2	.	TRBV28	CASSLRLAGVETQYF	TGTGCCAGCAGTTTAAGGCTAGCGGGAGTGGAGACCCAGTACTTC
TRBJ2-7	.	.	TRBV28	CASSHDRALREQYF	TGTGCCAGCAGCCACGACAGAGCGCTACGGGAGCAGTACTTC
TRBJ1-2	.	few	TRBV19	CASSTREANYGYTF	TGTGCCAGTAGTACCAGGGAAGCTAACTATGGCTACACCTTC
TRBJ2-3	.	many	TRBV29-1	CSSGTPSTDTQYF	TGCAGCTCCGGGACACCAAGCACAGATACGCAGTATTTT
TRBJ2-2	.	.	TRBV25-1	CASSDLSTNTGELFF	TGTGCCAGCAGTGACTTATCTACGAACACCGGGGAGCTGTTTTTT
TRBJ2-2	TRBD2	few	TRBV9	CASSVGEGRGELFF	TGTGCCAGCAGCGTAGGGGAGGGTCGCGGGGAGCTGTTTTTT
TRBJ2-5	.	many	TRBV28	CASSLNYGPGTQYF	TGTGCCAGCAGCTTGAACTACGGGCCGGGGACCCAGTACTTC
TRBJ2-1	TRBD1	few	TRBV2	CASSRQGGRDEQFF	TGTGCCAGCAGTCGACAGGGGGGTCGGGATGAGCAGTTCTTC
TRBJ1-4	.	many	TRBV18	CASSPDRFGTREKLFF	TGTGCCAGCTCACCAGACAGGTTCGGCACCAGAGAAAAACTGTTTTTT
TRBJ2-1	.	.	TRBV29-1	CSIETYNEQFF	TGCAGCATTGAGACCTACAATGAGCAGTTCTTC
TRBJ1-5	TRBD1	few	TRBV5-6	CASSQGARQPQHF	TGTGCCAGCAGCCAGGGGGCCAGGCAGCCCCAGCATTTT
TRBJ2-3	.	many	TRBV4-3	CASSQGAQDTQYF	TGCGCCAGCAGCCAAGGGGCCCAAGATACGCAGTATTTT
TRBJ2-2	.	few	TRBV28	CASSLPRTYTGELFF	TGTGCCAGCAGTTTACCCCGGACTTACACCGGGGAGCTGTTTTTT
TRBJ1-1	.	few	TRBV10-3	CAISQGLNTEAFF	TGTGCCATCAGCCAAGGGCTGAACACTGAAGCTTTCTTT